The present T cell receptor (beta chain) was sequenced within a study of cytomegalovirus exposure and HLA in healthy donors. About the research overall: In an earlier analysis, 90 million to 120 million unique TCR beta sequences were found from 150 million to 200 million T cells.

Researchers ran the PCR with 60 Vbeta and 13 Jbeta primers. TCRdb keeps only in-frame clones here, not all; method: immunoSEQ multiplex PCR. The table records 99,000 or so clones, roughly three quarters of them present only once. This sequence originates from a woman between 40 and 55 years old in good health and CMV-seronegative. The material sequenced was PBMCs.

The CDR3 nucleotides are TGCAGCGTTGCAGGGCTCAATGGCTACACCTTC. Translating gives CSVAGLNGYTF. V usage is TRBV29-1 and J usage is TRBJ1-2; weak D call: TRBD1 (5 bases). CDR1 is SQVTM and CDR2 is ANQGSEA in the germline V gene. CDR3 length: 11 amino acids. Trimming took 4 bases from V and 6 from J, leaving 9 bases between them. Filled out from reference TRBV29-1 and TRBJ1-2, the complete variable domain reads SAVISQKPSRDICQRGTSLTIQCQVDSQVTMMFWYRQQPGQSLTLIATANQGSEATYESGFVIDKFPISRPNLTFSTLTVSNMSPEDSSIYLCSVAGLNGYTFGSGTRLTVV.